A single T cell receptor beta chain is shown here with its context. The data were obtained in a study of glioma-infiltrating T cells after dendritic cell vaccination. Only patients with spare fresh-frozen tumor and over two years of follow-up were included. Assay used: immunoSEQ multiplex PCR; TCRdb lists only in-frame clones, some missing. The sample lists tens of thousands of clones; over 75% were seen once. Germline assignment: CDR1 MGHRA and CDR2 YSYEKL. This CDR3 contains 19 residues. The trim removed 2 bases at V and 1 base at J, leaving 4 bases unmatched. The material sequenced was blood, taken before dendritic cell vaccination. This clonotype was obtained from a human donor with glioblastoma. The chain is built from TRBV4-1 and TRBJ2-2; 16 bases are shared with TRBD2. The CDR3 DNA is TGCGCCAGCAGCCAACCGGGACTAGCGGGAGGGAGGAACACCGGGGAGCTGTTTTTT. Its protein product is CASSQPGLAGGRNTGELFF.